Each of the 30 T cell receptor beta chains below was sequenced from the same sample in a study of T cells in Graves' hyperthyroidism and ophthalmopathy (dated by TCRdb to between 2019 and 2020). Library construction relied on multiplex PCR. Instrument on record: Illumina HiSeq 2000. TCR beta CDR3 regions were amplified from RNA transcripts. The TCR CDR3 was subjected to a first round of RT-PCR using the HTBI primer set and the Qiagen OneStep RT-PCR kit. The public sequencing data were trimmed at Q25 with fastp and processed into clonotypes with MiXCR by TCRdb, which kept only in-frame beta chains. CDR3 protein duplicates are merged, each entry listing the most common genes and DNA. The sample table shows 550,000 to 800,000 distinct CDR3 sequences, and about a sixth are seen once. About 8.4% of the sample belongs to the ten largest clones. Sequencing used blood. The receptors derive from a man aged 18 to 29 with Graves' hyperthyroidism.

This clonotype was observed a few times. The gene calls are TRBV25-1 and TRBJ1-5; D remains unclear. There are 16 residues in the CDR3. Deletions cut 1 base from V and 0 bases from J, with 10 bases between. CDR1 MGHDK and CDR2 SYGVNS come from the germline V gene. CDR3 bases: TGTGCCAGCAGTGAATGGACTTATGATAGCAATCAGCCCCAGCATTTT. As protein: CASSEWTYDSNQPQHF.

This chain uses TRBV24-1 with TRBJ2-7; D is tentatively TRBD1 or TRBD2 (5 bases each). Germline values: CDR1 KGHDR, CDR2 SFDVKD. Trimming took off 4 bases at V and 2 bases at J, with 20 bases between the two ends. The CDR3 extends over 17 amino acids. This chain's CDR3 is CATSDRYGDGNPYEQYF. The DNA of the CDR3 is TGTGCCACCAGTGACCGGTATGGGGACGGAAACCCCTACGAGCAGTACTTC.

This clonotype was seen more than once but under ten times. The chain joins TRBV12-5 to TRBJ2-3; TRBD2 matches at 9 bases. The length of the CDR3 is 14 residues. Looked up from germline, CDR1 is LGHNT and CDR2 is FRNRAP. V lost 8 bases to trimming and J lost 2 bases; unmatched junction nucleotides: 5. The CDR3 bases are TGTGCTAGTAGAAGCGGGAGGAACACAGATACGCAGTATTTT. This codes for CASRSGRNTDTQYF.

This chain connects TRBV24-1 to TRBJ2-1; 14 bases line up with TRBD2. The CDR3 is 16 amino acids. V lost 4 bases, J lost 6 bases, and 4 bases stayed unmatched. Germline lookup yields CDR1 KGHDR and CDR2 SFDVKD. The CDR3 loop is CATSDPGTSGGNEQFF. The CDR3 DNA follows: TGTGCCACCAGTGACCCAGGGACTAGCGGGGGCAATGAGCAGTTCTTC.

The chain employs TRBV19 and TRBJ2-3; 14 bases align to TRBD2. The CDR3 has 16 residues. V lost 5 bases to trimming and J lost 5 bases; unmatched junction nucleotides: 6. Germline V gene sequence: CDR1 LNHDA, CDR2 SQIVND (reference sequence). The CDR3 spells CASSGGLAGVLDTQYF. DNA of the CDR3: TGTGCCAGTAGTGGGGGACTAGCGGGAGTGTTAGATACGCAGTATTTT.

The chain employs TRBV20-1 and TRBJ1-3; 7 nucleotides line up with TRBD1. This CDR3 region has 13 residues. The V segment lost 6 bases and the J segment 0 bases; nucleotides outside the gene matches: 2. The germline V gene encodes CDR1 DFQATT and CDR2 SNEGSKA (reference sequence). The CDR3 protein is CSAGQSSGNTIYF. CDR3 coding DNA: TGCAGTGCGGGACAGAGCTCTGGAAACACCATATATTTT.

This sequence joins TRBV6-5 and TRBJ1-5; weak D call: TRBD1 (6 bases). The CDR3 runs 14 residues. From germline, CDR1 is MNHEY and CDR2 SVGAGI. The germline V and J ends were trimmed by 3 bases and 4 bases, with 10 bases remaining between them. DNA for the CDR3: TGTGCCAGCAGTTATGACAGGTTAAATCAGCCCCAGCATTTT. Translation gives CASSYDRLNQPQHF.

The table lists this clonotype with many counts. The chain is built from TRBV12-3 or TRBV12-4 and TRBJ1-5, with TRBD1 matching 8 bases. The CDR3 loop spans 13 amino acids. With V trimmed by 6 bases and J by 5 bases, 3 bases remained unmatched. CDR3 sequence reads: CASREQGDQPQHF. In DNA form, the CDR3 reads TGTGCCAGCAGGGAACAGGGGGATCAGCCCCAGCATTTT.

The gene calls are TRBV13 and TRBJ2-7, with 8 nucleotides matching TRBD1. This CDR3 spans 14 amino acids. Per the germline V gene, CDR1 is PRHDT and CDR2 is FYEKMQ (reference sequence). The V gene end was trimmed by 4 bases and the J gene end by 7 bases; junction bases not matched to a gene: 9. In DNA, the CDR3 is TGTGCCAGCAGCTCACGACAGGGGAAAGAAGAGCAGTACTTC. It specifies CASSSRQGKEEQYF. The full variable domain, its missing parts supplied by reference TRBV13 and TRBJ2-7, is AAGVIQSPRHLIKEKRETATLKCYPIPRHDTVYWYQQGPGQDPQFLISFYEKMQSDKGSIPDRFSAQQFSDYHSELNMSSLELGDSALYFCASSSRQGKEEQYFGPGTRLTVT.

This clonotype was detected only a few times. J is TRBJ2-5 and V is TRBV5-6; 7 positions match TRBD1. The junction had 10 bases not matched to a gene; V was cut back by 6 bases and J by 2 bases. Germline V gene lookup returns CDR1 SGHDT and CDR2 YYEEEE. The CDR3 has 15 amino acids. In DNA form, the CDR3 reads TGTGCCAGCACTCGAGGGGGCATGGAGCAAGAGACCCAGTACTTC. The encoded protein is CASTRGGMEQETQYF.

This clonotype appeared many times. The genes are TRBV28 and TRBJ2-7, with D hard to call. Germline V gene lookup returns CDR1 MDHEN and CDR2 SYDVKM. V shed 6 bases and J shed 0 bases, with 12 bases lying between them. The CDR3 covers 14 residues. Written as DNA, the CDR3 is TGTGCCAGCAGCCCCTGGGCAGGCTCCTACGAGCAGTACTTC. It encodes CASSPWAGSYEQYF.

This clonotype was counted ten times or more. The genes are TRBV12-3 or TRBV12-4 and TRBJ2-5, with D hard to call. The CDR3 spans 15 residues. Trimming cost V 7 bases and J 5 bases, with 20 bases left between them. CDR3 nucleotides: TGTGCCAGCATTTCTCCAGCTTCTTCCTCTGAGACCCAGTACTTC. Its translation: CASISPASSSETQYF.

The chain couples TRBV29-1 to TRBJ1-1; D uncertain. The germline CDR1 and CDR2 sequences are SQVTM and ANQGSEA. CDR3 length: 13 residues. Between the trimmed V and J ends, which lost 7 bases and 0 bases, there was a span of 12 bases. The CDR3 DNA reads TGCAGCGCTGCTGGACGTATGAACACTGAAGCTTTCTTT. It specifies CSAAGRMNTEAFF.

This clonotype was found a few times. The CDR3 loop is CASSLEHLSGNTIYF. The CDR3 DNA is TGTGCCAGCAGCTTAGAACACCTCTCTGGAAACACCATATATTTT. The chain joins TRBV11-2 to TRBJ1-3; D remains unclear. The germline V gene has CDR1 SGHAT and CDR2 FQNNGV. This CDR3 has 15 amino acids. The V gene lost 0 bases and the J gene lost 0 bases, with 6 bases spanning the gap.

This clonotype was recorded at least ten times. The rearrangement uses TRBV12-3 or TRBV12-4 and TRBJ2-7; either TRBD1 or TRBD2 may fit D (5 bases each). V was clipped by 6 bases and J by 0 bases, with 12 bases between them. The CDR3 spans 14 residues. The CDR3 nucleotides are TGTGCCAGCAGACCGTCCGGGACCTCCTACGAGCAGTACTTC. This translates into CASRPSGTSYEQYF.

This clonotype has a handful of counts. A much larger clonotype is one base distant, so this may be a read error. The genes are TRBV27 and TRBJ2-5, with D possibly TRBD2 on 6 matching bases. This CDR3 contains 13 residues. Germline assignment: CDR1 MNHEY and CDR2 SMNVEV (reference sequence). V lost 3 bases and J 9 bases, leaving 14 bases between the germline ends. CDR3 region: CASSFRTGESQYF. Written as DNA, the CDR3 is TGTGCCAGCAGTTTTCGGACGGGGGAGTCCCAGTACTTC.

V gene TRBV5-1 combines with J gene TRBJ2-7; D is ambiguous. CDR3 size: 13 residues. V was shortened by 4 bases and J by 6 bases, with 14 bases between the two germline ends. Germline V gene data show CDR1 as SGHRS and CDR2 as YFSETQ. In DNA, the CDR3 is TGCGCCAGCAGCATGGACCGAAAAGGCGAGCAGTACTTC. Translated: CASSMDRKGEQYF.

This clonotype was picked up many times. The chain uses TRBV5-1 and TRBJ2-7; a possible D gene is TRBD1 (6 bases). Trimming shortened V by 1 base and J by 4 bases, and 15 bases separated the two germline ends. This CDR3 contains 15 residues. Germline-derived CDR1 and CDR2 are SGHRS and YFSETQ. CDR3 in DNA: TGCGCCAGCAGCTTGATGAGGGGCAGGGGATACGAGCAGTACTTC. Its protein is CASSLMRGRGYEQYF.

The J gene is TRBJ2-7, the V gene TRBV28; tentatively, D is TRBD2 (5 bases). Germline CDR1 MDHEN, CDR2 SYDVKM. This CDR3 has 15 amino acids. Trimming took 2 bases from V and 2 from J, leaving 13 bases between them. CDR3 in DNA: TGTGCCAGCAGTTTACCAGGAGGTAGGGCCTACGAGCAGTACTTC. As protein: CASSLPGGRAYEQYF.

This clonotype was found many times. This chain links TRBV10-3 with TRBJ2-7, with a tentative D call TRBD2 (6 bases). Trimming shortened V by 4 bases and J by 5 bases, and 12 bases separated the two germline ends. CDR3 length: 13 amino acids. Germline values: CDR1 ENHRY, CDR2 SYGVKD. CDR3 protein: CAISGLASDEQYF. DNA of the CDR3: TGTGCCATCAGTGGGCTTGCTAGCGACGAGCAGTACTTC.

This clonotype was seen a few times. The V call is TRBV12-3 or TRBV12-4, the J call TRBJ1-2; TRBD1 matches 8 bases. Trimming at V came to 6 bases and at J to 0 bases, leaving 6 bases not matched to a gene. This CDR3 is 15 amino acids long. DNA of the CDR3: TGTGCCAGCAGCACTGGACAGGGAACTAACTATGGCTACACCTTC. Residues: CASSTGQGTNYGYTF.

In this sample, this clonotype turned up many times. This CDR3 reads CASSPRDRGTEAFF. CDR3 nucleotides: TGTGCCAGCAGCCCTAGGGACCGGGGGACTGAAGCTTTCTTT. The chain uses TRBV18 and TRBJ1-1, with a tentative D call TRBD1 (5 bases). V lost 8 bases to trimming and J lost 5 bases, with 18 bases between them. This CDR3 region has 14 residues. Germline lookup yields CDR1 KGHSH and CDR2 LQKENI.

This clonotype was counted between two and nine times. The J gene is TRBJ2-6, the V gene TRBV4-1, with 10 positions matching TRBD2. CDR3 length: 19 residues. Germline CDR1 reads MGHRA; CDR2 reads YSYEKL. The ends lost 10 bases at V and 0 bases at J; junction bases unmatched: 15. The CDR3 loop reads CATSELAGTRRSGANVLTF. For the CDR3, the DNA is TGCGCCACCTCGGAACTAGCGGGAACTAGGCGCTCTGGGGCCAACGTCCTGACTTTC.

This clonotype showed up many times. CDR3 coding DNA: TGTGCCAGCAGCTACGGGATTTACGAGCAGTACTTC. Translation gives CASSYGIYEQYF. The chain joins TRBV11-3 to TRBJ2-7; D possibly corresponds to TRBD2 (5 bases). CDR3 size: 12 residues. Germline-derived CDR1 and CDR2 are SGHNT and YENEEA. The germline V and J ends were trimmed by 4 bases and 4 bases, with 8 bases remaining between them.

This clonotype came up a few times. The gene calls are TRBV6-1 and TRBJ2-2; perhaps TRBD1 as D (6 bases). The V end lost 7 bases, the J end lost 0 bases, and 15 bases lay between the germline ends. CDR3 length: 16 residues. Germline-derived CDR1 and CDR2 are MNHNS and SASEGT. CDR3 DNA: TGTGCCAGCACACCCGTTGGGACATCGAACACCGGGGAGCTGTTTTTT. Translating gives CASTPVGTSNTGELFF.

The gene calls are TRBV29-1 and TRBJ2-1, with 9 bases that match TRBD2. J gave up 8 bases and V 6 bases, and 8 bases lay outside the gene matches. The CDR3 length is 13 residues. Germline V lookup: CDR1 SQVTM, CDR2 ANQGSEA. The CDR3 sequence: CSVMGREGDEQFF. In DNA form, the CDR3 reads TGCAGCGTAATGGGGCGGGAGGGAGATGAGCAGTTCTTC.

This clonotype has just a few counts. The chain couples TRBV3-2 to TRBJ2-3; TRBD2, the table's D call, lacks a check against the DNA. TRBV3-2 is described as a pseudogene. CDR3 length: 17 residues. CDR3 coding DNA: TGTGCCAGCAGCCAGGTCGTTGCGGGAGGGCTCACAGATACGCAGTATTTT. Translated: CASSQVVAGGLTDTQYF.

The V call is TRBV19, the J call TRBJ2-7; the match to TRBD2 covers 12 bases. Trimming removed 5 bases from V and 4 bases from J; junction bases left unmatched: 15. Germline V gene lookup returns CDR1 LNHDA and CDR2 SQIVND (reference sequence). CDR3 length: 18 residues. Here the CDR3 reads CASSSAGNQLAGGYEQYF. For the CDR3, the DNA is TGTGCCAGTAGTTCGGCAGGCAACCAACTAGCGGGAGGATACGAGCAGTACTTC. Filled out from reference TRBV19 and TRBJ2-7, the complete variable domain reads DGGITQSPKYLFRKEGQNVTLSCEQNLNHDAMYWYRQDPGQGLRLIYYSQIVNDFQKGDIAEGYSVSREKKESFPLTVTSAQKNPTAFYLCASSSAGNQLAGGYEQYFGPGTRLTVT.

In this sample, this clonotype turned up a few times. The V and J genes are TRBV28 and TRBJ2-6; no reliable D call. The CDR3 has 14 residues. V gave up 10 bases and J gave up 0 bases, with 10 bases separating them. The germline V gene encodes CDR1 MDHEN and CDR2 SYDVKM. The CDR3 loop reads CATRDFSGANVLTF. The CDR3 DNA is TGTGCCACCCGAGACTTCTCTGGGGCCAACGTCCTGACTTTC.

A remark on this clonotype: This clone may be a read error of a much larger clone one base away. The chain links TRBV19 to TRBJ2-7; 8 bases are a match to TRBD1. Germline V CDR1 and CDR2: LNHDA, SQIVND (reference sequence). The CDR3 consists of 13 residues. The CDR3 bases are TGTGCCAGTAGTATGGGACAGGCCTACGAGCGGTACTTC. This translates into CASSMGQAYERYF. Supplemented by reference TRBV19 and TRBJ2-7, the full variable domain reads DGGITQSPKYLFRKEGQNVTLSCEQNLNHDAMYWYRQDPGQGLRLIYYSQIVNDFQKGDIAEGYSVSREKKESFPLTVTSAQKNPTAFYLCASSMGQAYERYFGPGTRLTVT.